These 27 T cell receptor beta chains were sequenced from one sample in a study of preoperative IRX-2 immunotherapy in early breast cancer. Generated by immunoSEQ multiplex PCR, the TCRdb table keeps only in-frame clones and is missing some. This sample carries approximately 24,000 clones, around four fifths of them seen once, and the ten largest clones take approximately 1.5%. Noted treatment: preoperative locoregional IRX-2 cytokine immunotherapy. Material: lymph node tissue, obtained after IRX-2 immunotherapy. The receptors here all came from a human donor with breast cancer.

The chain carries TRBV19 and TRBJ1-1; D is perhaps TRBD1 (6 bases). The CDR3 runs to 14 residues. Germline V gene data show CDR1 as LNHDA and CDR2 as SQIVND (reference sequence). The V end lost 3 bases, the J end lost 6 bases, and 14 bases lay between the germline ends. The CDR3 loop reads CASSMSWQGSEAFF. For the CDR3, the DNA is TGTGCCAGTAGTATGTCTTGGCAGGGGTCTGAAGCTTTCTTT. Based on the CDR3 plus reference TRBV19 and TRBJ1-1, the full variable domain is DGGITQSPKYLFRKEGQNVTLSCEQNLNHDAMYWYRQDPGQGLRLIYYSQIVNDFQKGDIAEGYSVSREKKESFPLTVTSAQKNPTAFYLCASSMSWQGSEAFFGQGTRLTVV.

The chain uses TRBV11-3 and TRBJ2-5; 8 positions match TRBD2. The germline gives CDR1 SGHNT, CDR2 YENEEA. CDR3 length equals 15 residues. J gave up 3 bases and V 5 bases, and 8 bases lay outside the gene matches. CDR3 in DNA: TGTGCCAGCAGCCCCTCGGGTAGCGGGGAAGAGACCCAGTACTTC. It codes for CASSPSGSGEETQYF.

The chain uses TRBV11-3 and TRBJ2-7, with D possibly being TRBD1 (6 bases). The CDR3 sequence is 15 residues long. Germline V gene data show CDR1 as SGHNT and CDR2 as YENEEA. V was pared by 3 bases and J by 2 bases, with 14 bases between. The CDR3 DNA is TGTGCCAGCAGCTTGGTTCAGGGGATGGCCTACGAGCAGTACTTC. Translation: CASSLVQGMAYEQYF.

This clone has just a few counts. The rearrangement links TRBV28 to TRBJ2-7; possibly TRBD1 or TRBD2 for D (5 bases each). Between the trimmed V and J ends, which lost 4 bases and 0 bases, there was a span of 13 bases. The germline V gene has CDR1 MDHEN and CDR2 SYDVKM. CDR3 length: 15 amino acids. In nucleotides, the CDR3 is TGTGCCAGCAGTTCCGGGACGCTCAGCTCCTACGAGCAGTACTTC. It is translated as CASSSGTLSSYEQYF. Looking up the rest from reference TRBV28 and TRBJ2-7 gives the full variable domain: DVKVTQSSRYLVKRTGEKVFLECVQDMDHENMFWYRQDPGLGLRLIYFSYDVKMKEKGDIPEGYSVSREKKERFSLILESASTNQTSMYLCASSSGTLSSYEQYFGPGTRLTVT.

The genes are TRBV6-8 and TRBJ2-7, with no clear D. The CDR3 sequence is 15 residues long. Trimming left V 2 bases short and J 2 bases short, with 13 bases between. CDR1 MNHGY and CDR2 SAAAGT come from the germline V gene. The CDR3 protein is CASSYAKGPPYEQYF. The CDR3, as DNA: TGTGCCAGCAGTTACGCCAAAGGCCCGCCCTACGAGCAGTACTTC.

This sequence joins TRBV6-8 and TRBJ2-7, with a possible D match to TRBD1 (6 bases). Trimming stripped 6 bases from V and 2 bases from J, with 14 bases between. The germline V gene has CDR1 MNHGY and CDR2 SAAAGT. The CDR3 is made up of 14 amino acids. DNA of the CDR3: TGTGCCAGCAGAGAGCGACAGGTACCCTACGAGCAGTACGTC. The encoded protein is CASRERQVPYEQYV.

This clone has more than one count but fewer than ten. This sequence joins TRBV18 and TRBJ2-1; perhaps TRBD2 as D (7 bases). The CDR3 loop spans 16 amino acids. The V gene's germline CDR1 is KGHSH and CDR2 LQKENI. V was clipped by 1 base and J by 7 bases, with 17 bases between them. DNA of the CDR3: TGTGCCAGCTCACCACAAGCGGGACAATTAGGAAATGAGCAGTTCTTC. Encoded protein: CASSPQAGQLGNEQFF. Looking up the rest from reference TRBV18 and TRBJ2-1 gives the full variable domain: NAGVMQNPRHLVRRRGQEARLRCSPMKGHSHVYWYRQLPEEGLKFMVYLQKENIIDESGMPKERFSAEFPKEGPSILRIQQVVRGDSAAYFCASSPQAGQLGNEQFFGPGTRLTVL.

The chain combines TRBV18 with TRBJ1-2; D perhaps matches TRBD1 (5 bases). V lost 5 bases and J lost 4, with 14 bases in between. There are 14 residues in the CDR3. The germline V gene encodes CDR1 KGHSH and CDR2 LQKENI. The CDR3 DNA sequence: TGTGCCAGCTCAACTGGACAAAGTCTCTATGGCTACACCTTC. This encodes CASSTGQSLYGYTF.

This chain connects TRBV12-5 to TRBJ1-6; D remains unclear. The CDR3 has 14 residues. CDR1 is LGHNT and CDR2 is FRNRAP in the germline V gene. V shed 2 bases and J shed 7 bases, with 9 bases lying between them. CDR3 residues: CASGLMGGNSPLHF. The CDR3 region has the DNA TGTGCTAGTGGTTTGATGGGTGGAAATTCACCCCTCCACTTT.

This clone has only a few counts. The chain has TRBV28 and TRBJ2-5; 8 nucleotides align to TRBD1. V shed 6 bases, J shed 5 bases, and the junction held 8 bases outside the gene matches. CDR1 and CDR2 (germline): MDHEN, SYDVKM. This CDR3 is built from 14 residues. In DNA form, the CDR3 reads TGTGCCAGCAGGGCAGGGGGCGAATTGGAGACCCAGTACTTC. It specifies CASRAGGELETQYF.

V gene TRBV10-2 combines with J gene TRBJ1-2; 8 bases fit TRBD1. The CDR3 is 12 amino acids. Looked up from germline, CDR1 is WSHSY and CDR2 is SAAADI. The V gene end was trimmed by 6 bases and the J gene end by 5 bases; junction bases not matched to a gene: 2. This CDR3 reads CASRTGEYGYTF. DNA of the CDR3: TGCGCCAGCAGGACAGGGGAGTATGGCTACACCTTC.

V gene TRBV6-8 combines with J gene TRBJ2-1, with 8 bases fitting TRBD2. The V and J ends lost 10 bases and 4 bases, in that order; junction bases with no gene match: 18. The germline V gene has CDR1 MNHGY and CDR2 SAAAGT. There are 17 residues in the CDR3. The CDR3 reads CAIAPSTGGAAYNEQFF. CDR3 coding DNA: TGTGCCATCGCCCCCTCCACCGGGGGGGCCGCATACAATGAGCAGTTCTTC.

The CDR3 nucleotides read TGTGCCACCCGGAGCTCTGGAAACACCATATATTTT. It encodes CATRSSGNTIYF. V gene TRBV19 combines with J gene TRBJ1-3, with D unresolved. The germline V gene has CDR1 LNHDA and CDR2 SQIVND (reference sequence). Trimming stripped 10 bases from V and 0 bases from J, with 7 bases between. The CDR3 sequence is 12 residues long. The variable domain in full, completed from reference TRBV19 and TRBJ1-3, reads DGGITQSPKYLFRKEGQNVTLSCEQNLNHDAMYWYRQDPGQGLRLIYYSQIVNDFQKGDIAEGYSVSREKKESFPLTVTSAQKNPTAFYLCATRSSGNTIYFGEGSWLTVV.

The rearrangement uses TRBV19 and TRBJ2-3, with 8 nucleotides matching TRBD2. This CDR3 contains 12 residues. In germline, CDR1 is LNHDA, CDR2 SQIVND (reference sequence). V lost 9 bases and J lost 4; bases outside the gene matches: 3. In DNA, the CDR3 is TGTGCCAGCGGGGGGGCGTCAGATACGCAGTATTTT. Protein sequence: CASGGASDTQYF.

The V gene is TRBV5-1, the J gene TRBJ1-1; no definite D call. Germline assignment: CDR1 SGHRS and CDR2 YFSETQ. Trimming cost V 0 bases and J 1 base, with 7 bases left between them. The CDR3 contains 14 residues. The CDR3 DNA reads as TGCGCCAGCAGCTTGGCCGGAGGGAACACTGAAGCTTTCTTT. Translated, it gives CASSLAGGNTEAFF.

CDR3 protein: CASLPGDRGLYEQYV. CDR3 nucleotides: TGCGCCAGTTTGCCAGGGGACAGGGGGCTATACGAGCAGTACGTC. The chain carries TRBV23-1 and TRBJ2-7, with 12 bases that match TRBD1. TRBV23-1 is placed among ORFs of uncertain function. The V gene end was trimmed by 9 bases and the J gene end by 4 bases; junction bases not matched to a gene: 10. The CDR3 is 15 amino acids.

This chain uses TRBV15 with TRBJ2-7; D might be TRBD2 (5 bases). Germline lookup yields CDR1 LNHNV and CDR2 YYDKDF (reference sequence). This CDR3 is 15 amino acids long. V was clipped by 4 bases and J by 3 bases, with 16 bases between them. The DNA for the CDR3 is TGTGCCACCAGCAAAGAGTACGGGGTTTACTACGAGCAGTACGTC. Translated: CATSKEYGVYYEQYV.

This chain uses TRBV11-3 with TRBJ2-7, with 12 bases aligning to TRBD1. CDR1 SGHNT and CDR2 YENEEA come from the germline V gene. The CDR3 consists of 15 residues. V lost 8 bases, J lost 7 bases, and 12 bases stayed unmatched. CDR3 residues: CASARGTGGLGEQYF. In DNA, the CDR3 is TGTGCCAGCGCGCGGGGGACAGGGGGCTTGGGAGAGCAGTACTTC.

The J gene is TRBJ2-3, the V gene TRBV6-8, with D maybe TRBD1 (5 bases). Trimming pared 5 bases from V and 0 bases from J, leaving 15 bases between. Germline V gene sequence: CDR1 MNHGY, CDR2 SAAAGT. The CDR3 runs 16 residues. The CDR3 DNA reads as TGTGCCAGCAGTGTCGAGTCAGGGTATAGCACAGATACGCAGTATTTT. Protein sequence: CASSVESGYSTDTQYF.

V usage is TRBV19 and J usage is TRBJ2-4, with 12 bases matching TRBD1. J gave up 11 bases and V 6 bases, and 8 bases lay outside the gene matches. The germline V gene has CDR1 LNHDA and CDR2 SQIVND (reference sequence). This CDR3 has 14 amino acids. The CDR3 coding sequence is TGTGCCAGTAGCCCCGTGGGACAGGGGGCTGTTCAGTACTTC. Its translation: CASSPVGQGAVQYF.

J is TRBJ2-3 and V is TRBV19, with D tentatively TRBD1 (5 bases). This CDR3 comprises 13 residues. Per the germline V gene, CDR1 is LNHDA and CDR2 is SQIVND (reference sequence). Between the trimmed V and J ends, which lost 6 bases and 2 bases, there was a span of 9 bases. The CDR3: CASSPGNTDTQYF. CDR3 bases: TGTGCCAGTAGCCCAGGGAACACAGATACGCAGTATTTT.

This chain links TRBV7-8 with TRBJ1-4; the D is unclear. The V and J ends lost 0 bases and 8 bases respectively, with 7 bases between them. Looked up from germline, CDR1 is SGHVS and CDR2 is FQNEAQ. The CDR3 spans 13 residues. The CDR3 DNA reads TGTGCCAGCAGCTTAGCCCCCCTCGAAAAACTGTTTTTT. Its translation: CASSLAPLEKLFF. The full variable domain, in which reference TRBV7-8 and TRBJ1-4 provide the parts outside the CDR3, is GAGVSQSPRYKVAKRGQDVALRCDPISGHVSLFWYQQALGQGPEFLTYFQNEAQLDKSGLPSDRFFAERPEGSVSTLKIQRTQQEDSAVYLCASSLAPLEKLFFGSGTQLSVL.

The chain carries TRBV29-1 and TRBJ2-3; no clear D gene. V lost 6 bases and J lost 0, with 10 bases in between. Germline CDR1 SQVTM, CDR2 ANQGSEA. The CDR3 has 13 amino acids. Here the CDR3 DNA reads TGCAGCGTAACACAGACGAGCACAGATACGCAGTATTTT. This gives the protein CSVTQTSTDTQYF.

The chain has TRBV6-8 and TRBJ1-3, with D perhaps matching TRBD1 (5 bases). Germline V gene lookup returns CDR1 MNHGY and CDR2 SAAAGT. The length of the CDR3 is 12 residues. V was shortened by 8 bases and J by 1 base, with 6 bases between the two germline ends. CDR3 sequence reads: CASGGSGNTIYF. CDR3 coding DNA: TGTGCCAGCGGGGGATCTGGAAACACCATATATTTT.

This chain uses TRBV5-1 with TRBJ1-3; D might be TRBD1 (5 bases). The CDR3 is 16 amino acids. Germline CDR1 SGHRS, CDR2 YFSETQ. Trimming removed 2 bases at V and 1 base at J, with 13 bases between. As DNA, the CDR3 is TGCGCCAGCAGCTTTGGGGGACTACTGTCTGGAAACACCATATATTTT. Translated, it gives CASSFGGLLSGNTIYF.

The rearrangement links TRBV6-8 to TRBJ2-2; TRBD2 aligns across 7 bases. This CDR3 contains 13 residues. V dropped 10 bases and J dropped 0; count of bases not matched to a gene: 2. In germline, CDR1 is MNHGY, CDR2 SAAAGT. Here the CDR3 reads CAIRGANTGELFF. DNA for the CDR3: TGTGCCATCCGGGGGGCGAACACCGGGGAGCTGTTTTTT.

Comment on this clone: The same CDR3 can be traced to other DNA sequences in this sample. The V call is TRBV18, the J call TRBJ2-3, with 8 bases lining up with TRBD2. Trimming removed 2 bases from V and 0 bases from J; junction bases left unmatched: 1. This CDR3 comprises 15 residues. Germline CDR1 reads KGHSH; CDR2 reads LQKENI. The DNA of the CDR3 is TGTGCCAGCTCACCAGCGGGGGGCAGCACAGATACGCAGTATTTT. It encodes CASSPAGGSTDTQYF.